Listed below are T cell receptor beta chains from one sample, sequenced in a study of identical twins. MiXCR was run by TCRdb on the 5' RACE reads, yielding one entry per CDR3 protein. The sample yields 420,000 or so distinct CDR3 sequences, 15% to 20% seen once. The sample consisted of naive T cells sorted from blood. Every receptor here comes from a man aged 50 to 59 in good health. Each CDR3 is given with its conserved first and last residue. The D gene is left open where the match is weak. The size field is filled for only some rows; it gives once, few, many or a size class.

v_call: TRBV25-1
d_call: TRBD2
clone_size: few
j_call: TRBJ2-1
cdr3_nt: TGTGCCAGCAAAGGACAGGGGTCTAGCGGGAGGACCTACAATGAGCAGTTCTTC
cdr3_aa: CASKGQGSSGRTYNEQFF

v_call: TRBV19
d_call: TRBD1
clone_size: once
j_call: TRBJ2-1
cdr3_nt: TGTGCCCCCCTCCCCATACCGGGACAGGTGTACAATGAGCAGTTCTTC
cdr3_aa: CAPLPIPGQVYNEQFF

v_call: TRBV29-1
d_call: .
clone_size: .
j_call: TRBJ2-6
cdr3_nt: TGCAGCGTTGGCGGTAGCTCTGGGGCCAACGTCCTGACTTTC
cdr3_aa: CSVGGSSGANVLTF

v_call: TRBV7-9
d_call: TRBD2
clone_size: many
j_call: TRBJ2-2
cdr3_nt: TGTGGCGGTAGCGGGAGCCCCGGGGAGCTGTTTTTT
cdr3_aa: CGGSGSPGELFF

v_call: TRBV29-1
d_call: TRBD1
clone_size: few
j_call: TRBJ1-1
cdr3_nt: TGCAGCACGGGGTCAGGGGGCACTGAAGCTTTCTTT
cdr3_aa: CSTGSGGTEAFF

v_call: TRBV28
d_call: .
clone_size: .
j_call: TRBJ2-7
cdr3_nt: TGTGCCAGTCTGGGGAATCAAGAATCCTACGAGCAGTACTTC
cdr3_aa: CASLGNQESYEQYF

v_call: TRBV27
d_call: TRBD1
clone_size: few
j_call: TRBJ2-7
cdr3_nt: TGTGCCAGCAGTTTATTAGGGACAGTATCCTACGAGCAGTACTTC
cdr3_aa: CASSLLGTVSYEQYF

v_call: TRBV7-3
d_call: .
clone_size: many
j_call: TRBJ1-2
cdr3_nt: TGTGCCAGCAGCTTAGAACAGGGTGGCGGCTACACCTTC
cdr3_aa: CASSLEQGGGYTF

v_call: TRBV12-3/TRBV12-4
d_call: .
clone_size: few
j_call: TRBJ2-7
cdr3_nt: TGTGCCAGCAGTTTTGGGCAGGCCAGCTCCTACGAGCAGTACTTC
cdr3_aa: CASSFGQASSYEQYF

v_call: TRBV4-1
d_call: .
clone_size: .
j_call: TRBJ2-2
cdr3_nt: TGCGCCAGCAGCCTAACGGGGCAGGGAGGCGGCGGGGAGCTGTTTTTT
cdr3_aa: CASSLTGQGGGGELFF

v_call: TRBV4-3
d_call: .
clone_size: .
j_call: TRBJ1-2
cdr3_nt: TGCGCCAGCAGCCAAGATTTGGGGATTGGCTATGGCTACACCTTC
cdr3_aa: CASSQDLGIGYGYTF

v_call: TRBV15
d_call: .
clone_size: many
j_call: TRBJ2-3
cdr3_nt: TGTGCCACCAGCTCTCTCGTCCTCGGCACAGATACGCAGTATTTT
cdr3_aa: CATSSLVLGTDTQYF

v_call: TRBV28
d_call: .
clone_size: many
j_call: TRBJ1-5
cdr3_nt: TGTGCCAGCAGCTACGACAGGATTAATCAGCCCCAGCATTTT
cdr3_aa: CASSYDRINQPQHF

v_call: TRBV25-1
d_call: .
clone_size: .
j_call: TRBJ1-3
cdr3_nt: TGTGCCAGCAGTCCGGCGGGGACAACTGGAAACACCATATATTTT
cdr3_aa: CASSPAGTTGNTIYF

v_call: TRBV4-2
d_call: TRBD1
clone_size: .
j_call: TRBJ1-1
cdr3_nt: TGTGCCAGCAACTCAGGACAGGGTCAGAACACTGAAGCTTTCTTT
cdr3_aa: CASNSGQGQNTEAFF